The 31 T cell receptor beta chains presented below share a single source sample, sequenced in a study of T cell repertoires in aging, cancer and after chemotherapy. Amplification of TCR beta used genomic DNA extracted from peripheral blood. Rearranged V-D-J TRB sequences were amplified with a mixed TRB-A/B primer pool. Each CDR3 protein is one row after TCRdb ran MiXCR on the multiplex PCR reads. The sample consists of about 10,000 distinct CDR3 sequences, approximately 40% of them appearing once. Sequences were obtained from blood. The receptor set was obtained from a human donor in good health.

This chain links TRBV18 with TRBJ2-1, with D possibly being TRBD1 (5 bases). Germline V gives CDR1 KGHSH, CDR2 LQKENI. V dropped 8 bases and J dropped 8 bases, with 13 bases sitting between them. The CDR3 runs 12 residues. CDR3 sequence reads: CASQDRGYEQFF. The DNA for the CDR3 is TGTGCCAGCCAAGATAGGGGTTATGAGCAGTTCTTC. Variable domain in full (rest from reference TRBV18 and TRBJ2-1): NAGVMQNPRHLVRRRGQEARLRCSPMKGHSHVYWYRQLPEEGLKFMVYLQKENIIDESGMPKERFSAEFPKEGPSILRIQQVVRGDSAAYFCASQDRGYEQFFGPGTRLTVL.

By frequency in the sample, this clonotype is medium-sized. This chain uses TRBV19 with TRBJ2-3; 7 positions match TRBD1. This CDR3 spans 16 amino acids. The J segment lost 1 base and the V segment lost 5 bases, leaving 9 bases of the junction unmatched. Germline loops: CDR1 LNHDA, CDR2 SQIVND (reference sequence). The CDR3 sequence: CASSATTGARTDTQYF. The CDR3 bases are TGTGCCAGTAGTGCCACCACAGGGGCTCGCACAGATACGCAGTATTTT.

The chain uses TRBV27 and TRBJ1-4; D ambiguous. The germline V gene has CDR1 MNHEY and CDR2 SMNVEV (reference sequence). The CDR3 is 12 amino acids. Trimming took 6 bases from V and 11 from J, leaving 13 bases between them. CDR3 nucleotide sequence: TGTGCCAGCAGCTACCCCGGAGGGAAACTGTTTTTT. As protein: CASSYPGGKLFF.

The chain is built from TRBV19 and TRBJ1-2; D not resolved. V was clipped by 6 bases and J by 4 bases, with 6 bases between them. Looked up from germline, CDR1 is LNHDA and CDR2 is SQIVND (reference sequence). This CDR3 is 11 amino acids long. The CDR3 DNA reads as TGTGCCAGTAGCGAAGTCTATGGCTACACCTTC. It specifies CASSEVYGYTF.

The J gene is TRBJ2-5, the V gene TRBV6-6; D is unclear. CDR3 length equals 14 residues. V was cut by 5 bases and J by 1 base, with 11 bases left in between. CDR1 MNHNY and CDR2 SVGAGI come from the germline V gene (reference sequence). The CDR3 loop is CASSPRGTQETQYF. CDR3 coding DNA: TGTGCCAGCAGTCCCCGTGGAACCCAAGAGACCCAGTACTTC.

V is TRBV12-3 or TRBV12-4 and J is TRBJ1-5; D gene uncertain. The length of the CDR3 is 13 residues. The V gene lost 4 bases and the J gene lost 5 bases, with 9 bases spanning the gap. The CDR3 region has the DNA TGTGCCAGCAGTTACAGAACAGATCAGCCCCAGCATTTT. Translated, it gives CASSYRTDQPQHF.

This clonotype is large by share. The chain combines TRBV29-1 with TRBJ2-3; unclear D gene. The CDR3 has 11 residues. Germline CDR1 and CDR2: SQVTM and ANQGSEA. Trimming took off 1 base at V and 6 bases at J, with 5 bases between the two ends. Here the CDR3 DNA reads TGCAGCGTTGAAGGGCACGATACGCAGTATTTT. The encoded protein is CSVEGHDTQYF.

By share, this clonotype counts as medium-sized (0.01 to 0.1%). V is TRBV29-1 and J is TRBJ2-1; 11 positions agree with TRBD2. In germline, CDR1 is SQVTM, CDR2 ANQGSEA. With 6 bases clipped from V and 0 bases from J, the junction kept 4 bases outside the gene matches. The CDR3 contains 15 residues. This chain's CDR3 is CSVKGTSGSYNEQFF. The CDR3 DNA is TGCAGCGTGAAGGGGACTAGCGGCTCCTACAATGAGCAGTTCTTC.

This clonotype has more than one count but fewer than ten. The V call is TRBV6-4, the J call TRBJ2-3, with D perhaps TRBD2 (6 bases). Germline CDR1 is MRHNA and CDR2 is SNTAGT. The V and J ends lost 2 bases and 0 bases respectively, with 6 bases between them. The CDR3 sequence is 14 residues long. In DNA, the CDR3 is TGTGCCAGCAGTGACGGGACTAGCACAGATACGCAGTATTTT. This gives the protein CASSDGTSTDTQYF.

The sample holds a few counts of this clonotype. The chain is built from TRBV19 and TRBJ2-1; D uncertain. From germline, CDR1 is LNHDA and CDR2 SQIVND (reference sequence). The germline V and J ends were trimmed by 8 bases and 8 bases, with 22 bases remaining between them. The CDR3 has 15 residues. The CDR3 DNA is TGTGCCAGTTCCCGCCGGACCCCACAGTGGGATGAGCAGTTCTTC. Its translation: CASSRRTPQWDEQFF. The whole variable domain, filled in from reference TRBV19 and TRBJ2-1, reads DGGITQSPKYLFRKEGQNVTLSCEQNLNHDAMYWYRQDPGQGLRLIYYSQIVNDFQKGDIAEGYSVSREKKESFPLTVTSAQKNPTAFYLCASSRRTPQWDEQFFGPGTRLTVL.

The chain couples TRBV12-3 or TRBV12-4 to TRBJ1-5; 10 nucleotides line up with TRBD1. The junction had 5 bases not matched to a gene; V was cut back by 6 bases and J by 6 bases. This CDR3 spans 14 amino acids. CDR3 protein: CASSMTGGGQPQHF. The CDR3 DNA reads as TGTGCCAGCAGCATGACAGGGGGCGGTCAGCCCCAGCATTTT.

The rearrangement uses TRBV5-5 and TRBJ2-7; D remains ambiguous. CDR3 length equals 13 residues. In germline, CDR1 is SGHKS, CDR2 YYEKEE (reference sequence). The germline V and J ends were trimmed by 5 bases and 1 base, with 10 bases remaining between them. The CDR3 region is CASSFTVSYEQYF. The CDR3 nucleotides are TGTGCCAGCAGTTTTACGGTGTCCTACGAGCAGTACTTC.

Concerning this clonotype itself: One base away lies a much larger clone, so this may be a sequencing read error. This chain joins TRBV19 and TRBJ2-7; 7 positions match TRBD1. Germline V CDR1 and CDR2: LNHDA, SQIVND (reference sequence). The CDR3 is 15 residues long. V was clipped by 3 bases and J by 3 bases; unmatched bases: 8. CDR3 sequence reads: CASSIRTGGVYEQYF. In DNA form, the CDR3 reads TGTGCCAGTAGTATCCGGACAGGTGGGGTCTACGAGCAGTACTTC.

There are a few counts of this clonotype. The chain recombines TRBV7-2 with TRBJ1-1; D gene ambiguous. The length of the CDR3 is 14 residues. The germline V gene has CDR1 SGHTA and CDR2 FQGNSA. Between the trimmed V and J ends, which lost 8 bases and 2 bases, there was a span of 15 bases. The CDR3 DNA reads TGTGCCAGCTACCGCAAAGCAGTCAACACTGAAGCTTTCTTT. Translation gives CASYRKAVNTEAFF.

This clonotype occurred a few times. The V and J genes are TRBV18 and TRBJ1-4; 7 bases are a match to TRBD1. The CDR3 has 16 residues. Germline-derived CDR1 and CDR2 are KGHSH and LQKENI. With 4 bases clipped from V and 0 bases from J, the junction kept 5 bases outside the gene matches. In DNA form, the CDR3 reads TGTGCCAGCTCACGGGGACAGTTTGCAACTAATGAAAAACTGTTTTTT. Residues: CASSRGQFATNEKLFF.

Written as DNA, the CDR3 is TGTGCCAGCAGCTTGGCCGAGCGGGAGCAGTTCTTC. Its translation is CASSLAEREQFF. The chain is built from TRBV5-4 and TRBJ2-1, with a possible D match to TRBD2 (5 bases). Germline CDR1 reads SGHNT; CDR2 reads YYREEE (reference sequence). The CDR3 loop spans 12 amino acids. The germline V and J ends were trimmed by 0 bases and 10 bases, with 8 bases remaining between them.

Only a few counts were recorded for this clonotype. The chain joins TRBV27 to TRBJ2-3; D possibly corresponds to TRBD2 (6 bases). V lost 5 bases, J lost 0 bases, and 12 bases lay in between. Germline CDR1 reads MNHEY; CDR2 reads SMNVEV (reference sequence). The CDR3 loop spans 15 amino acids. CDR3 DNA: TGTGCCAGCAGTCTCACTAGCATTAGCACAGATACGCAGTATTTT. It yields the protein CASSLTSISTDTQYF.

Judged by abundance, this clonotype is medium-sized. The CDR3 sequence is CSVASLALPEDEQFF. DNA for the CDR3: TGCAGCGTTGCAAGCCTAGCGTTACCGGAGGATGAGCAGTTCTTC. The V and J genes are TRBV29-1 and TRBJ2-1; TRBD2 is a possible D gene (6 bases). The V and J ends lost 4 bases and 8 bases respectively, with 21 bases between them. The CDR3 length is 15 residues. CDR1 and CDR2 (germline): SQVTM, ANQGSEA.

The CDR3 loop is CASSAIAGLDNEQFF. The CDR3 DNA reads as TGCGCCAGCAGCGCCATAGCGGGGTTAGACAATGAGCAGTTCTTC. V usage is TRBV5-1 and J usage is TRBJ2-1, with TRBD2 matching over 8 bases. The CDR3 loop spans 15 amino acids. After removal of 4 bases from V and 5 bases from J, the junction contained 8 bases not matched to a gene. CDR1 is SGHRS and CDR2 is YFSETQ in the germline V gene.

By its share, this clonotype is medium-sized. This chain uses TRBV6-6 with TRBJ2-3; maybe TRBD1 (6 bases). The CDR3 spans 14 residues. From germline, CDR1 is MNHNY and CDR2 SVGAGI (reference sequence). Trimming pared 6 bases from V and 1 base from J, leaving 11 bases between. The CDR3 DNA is TGTGCCAGCAGGACCGCAGGGGGCACAGATACGCAGTATTTT. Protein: CASRTAGGTDTQYF.

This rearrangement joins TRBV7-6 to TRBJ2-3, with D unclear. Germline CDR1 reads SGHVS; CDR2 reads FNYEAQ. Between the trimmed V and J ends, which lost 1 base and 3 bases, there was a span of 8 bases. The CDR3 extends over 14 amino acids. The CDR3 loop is CASSLVGFTDTQYF. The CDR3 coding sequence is TGTGCCAGCAGCTTAGTCGGATTTACAGATACGCAGTATTTT. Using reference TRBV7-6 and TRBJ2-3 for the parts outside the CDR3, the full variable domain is GAGVSQSPRYKVTKRGQDVALRCDPISGHVSLYWYRQALGQGPEFLTYFNYEAQQDKSGLPNDRFSAERPEGSISTLTIQRTEQRDSAMYRCASSLVGFTDTQYFGPGTRLTVL.

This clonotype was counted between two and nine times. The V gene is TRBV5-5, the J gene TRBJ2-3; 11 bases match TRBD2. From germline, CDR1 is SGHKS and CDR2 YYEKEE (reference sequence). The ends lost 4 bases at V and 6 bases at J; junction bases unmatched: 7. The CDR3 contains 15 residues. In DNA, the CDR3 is TGTGCCAGCAGCCTTAGCGGGAGGGCCGCGGATACGCAGTATTTT. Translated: CASSLSGRAADTQYF.

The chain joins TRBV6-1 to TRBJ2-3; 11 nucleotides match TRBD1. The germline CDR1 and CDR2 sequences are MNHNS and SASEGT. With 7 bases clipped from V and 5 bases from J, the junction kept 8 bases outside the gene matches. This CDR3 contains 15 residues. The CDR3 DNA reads TGTGCCAGCACTTACGGGACAGGGGGAGAAGATACGCAGTATTTT. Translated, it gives CASTYGTGGEDTQYF.

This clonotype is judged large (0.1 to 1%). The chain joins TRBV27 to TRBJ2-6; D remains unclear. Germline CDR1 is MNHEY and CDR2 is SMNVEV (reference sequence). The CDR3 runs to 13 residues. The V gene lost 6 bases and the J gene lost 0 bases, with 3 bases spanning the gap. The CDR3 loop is CASSFSGANVLTF. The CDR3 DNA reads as TGTGCCAGCAGCTTCTCTGGGGCCAACGTCCTGACTTTC.

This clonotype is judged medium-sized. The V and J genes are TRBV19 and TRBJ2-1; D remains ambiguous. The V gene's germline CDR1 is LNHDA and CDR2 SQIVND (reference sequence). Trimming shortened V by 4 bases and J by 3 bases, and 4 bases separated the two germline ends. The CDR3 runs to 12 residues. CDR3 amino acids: CASSTDYNEQFF. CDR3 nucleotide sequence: TGTGCCAGTAGTACGGACTACAATGAGCAGTTCTTC.

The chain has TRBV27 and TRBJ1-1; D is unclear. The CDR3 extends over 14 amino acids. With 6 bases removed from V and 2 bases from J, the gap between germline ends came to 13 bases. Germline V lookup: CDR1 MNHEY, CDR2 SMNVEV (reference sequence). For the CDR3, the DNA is TGTGCCAGCAGACTAACCGGGAAAAACACTGAAGCTTTCTTT. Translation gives CASRLTGKNTEAFF.

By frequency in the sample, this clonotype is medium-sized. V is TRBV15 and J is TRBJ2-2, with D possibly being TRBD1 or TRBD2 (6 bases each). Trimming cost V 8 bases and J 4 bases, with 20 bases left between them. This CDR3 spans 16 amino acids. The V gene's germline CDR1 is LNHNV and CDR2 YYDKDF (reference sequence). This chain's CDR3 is CATGGQSGVVTGELFF. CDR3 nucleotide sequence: TGTGCCACCGGGGGGCAAAGTGGGGTGGTCACCGGGGAGCTGTTTTTT.

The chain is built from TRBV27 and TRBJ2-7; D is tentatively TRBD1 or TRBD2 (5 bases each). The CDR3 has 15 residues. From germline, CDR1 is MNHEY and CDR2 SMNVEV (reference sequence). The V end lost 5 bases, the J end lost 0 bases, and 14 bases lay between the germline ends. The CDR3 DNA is TGTGCCAGCAGTCTAACGGCAGGGAGCTCCTACGAGCAGTACTTC. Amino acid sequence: CASSLTAGSSYEQYF.

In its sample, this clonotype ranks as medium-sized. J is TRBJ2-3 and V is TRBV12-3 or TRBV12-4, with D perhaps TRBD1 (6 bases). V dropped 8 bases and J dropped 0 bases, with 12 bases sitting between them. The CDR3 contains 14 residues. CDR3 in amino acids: CASWGLASTDTQYF. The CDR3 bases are TGTGCCAGCTGGGGGCTAGCTAGCACAGATACGCAGTATTTT.

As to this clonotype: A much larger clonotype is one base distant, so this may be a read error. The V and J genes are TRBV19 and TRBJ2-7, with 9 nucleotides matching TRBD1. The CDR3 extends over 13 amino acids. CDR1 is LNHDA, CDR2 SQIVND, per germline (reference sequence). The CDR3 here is CASGTGSLYKQYF. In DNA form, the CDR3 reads TGTGCCAGTGGGACAGGGAGTCTCTACAAGCAGTACTTC.

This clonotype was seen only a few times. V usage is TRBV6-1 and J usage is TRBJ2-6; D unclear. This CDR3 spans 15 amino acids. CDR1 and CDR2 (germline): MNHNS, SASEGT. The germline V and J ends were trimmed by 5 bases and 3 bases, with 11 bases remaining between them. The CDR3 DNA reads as TGTGCCAGCAGTCCCTCCCTTGGTGGGGCCAACGTCCTGACTTTC. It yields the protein CASSPSLGGANVLTF.